This T cell receptor beta chain came from a study of blood T cell repertoires in COVID-19. This CDR3 contains 15 residues. In germline, CDR1 is SGHRS, CDR2 YFSETQ. The V gene lost 0 bases and the J gene lost 5 bases, with 14 bases spanning the gap. Per the study methods: Reference gene primer amplification gave nucleated cell count estimates. TCRdb's copy holds only in-frame clones and misses some; the assay was immunoSEQ multiplex PCR. That table supplies the V and J calls and clone size; D and trimming were determined from the DNA. The sample has roughly 140,000 clones; over 75% are singletons. The sequence derives from a woman aged 60-75 years with COVID-19, enrolled during active disease. The chain employs TRBV5-1 and TRBJ1-2; D perhaps matches TRBD1 (5 bases). Sequenced: peripheral blood. CDR3 region: CASSLDPDQGYGYTF. In DNA form, the CDR3 reads TGCGCCAGCAGCTTGGACCCTGACCAGGGATATGGCTACACCTTC.